The text below deals with one T cell receptor beta chain. These data are taken from a study of blood T cell repertoires in COVID-19. Profiled with immunoSEQ multiplex PCR; TCRdb holds only in-frame clones, not every one. The data contain 250,000 to 300,000 clones, roughly 86% of them singletons. The CDR3 totals 14 residues. With V trimmed by 2 bases and J by 4 bases, 4 bases remained unmatched. The germline V gene has CDR1 SGHDT and CDR2 YYEEEE. V is TRBV5-6 and J is TRBJ2-5; TRBD2 matches 8 bases. The source material was peripheral blood. This sequence was found in a man between 18 and 35 years old with active or convalescent COVID-19. CDR3 protein: CASSFGRAVETQYF. The CDR3 DNA reads as TGTGCCAGCAGCTTCGGGAGGGCCGTAGAGACCCAGTACTTC.